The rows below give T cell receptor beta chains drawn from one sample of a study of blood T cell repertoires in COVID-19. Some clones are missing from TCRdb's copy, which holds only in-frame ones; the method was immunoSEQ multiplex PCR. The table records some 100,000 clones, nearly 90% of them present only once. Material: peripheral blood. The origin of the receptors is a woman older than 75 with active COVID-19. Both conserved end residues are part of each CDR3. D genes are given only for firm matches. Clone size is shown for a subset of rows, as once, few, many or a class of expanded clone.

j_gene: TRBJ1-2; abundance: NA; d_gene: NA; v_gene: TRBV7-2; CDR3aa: CASSHPDSYYGYTF; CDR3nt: TGTGCCAGCAGCCATCCGGACAGTTACTATGGCTACACCTTC
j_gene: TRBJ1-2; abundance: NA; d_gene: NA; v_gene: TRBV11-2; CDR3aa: CASSLVRNYGYTF; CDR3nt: TGTGCCAGCAGCTTAGTCCGGAACTATGGCTACACCTTC
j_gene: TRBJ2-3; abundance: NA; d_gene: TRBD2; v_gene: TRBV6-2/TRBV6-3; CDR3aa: CASSPPSGTSGRDTQYF; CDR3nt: TGTGCCAGCAGCCCTCCGTCCGGGACTAGCGGTAGGGATACGCAGTATTTT
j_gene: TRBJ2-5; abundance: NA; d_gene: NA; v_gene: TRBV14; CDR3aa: CASSQEVRNQETQYF; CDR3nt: TGTGCCAGCAGCCAAGAAGTCAGGAACCAAGAGACCCAGTACTTC
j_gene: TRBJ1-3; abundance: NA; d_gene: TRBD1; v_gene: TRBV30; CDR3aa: CAWSVGGTGINTIYF; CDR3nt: TGTGCCTGGAGTGTAGGCGGGACAGGGATAAACACCATATATTTT
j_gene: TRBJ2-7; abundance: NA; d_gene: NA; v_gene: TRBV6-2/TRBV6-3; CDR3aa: CASSYSGGVNYEQYF; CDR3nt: TGTGCCAGCAGTTACTCTGGTGGAGTGAACTACGAGCAGTACTTC
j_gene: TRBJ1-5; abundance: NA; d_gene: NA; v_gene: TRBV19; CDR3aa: CASSPPRTGINQPQHF; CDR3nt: TGTGCCAGTAGTCCCCCGAGGACGGGGATCAATCAGCCCCAGCATTTT
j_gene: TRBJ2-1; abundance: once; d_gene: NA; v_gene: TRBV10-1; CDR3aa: CAAKAEGRVYNEQFF; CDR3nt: TGCGCCGCTAAAGCGGAGGGCCGGGTTTACAATGAGCAGTTCTTC
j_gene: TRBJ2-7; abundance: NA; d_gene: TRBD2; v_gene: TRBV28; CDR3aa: CASSLVRGTSGNLGRYEQYF; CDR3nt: TGTGCCAGCAGTTTAGTTCGGGGGACTAGCGGGAACTTAGGGCGTTACGAGCAGTACTTC
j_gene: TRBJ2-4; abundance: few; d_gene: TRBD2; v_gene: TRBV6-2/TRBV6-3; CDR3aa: CASSYSPFVAGENIQYF; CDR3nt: TGTGCCAGCAGTTACTCACCCTTCGTAGCGGGAGAAAACATTCAGTACTTC
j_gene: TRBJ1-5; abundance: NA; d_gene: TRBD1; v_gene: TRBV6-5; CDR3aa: CASRPTRTGPQHF; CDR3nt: TGTGCCAGCAGACCCACTAGGACAGGGCCCCAGCATTTT
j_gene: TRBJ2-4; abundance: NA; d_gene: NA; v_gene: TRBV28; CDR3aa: CASSPMGVAAKNIQYF; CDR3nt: TGTGCCAGCAGTCCCATGGGAGTGGCGGCCAAAAACATTCAGTACTTC
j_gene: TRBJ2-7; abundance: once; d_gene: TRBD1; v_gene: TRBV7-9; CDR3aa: CASSPGQGAWEQYF; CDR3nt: TGTGCCAGCAGCCCGGGACAGGGGGCGTGGGAGCAGTACTTC
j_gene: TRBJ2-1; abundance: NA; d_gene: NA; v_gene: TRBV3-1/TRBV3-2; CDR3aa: CASSRGSSRGEQFF; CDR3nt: TGTGCCAGCAGCCGGGGAAGTTCTCGAGGGGAGCAGTTCTTC
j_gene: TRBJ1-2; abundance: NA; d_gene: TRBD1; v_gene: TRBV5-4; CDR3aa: CASSEQRTGRTYGYTF; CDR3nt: TGTGCCAGCAGCGAACAAAGGACAGGGAGGACCTATGGCTACACCTTC
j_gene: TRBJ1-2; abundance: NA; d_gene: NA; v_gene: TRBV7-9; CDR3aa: CASSLGESGYTF; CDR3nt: TGTGCCAGCAGCTTAGGGGAGTCTGGCTACACCTTC
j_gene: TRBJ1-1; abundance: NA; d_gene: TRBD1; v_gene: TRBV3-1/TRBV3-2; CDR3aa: CASSQPGGGREGGTEAFF; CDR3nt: TGTGCCAGCAGCCAGCCAGGAGGGGGCAGGGAAGGAGGGACTGAAGCTTTCTTT
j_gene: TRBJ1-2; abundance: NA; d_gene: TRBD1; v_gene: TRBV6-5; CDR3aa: CASSYAGTDYGYTF; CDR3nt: TGTGCCAGCAGTTACGCCGGGACAGACTATGGCTACACCTTC
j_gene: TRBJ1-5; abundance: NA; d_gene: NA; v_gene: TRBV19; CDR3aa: CASSIDLGSNQPQHF; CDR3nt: TGTGCCAGTAGTATAGATCTGGGCAGCAATCAGCCCCAGCATTTT
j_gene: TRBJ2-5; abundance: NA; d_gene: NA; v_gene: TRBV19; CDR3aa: CASSQSASEEETQYF; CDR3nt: TGTGCCAGTAGTCAGTCGGCGTCGGAGGAAGAGACCCAGTACTTC
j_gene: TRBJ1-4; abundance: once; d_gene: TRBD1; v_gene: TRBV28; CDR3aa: CASSLGTGRRTNEKLFF; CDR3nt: TGTGCCAGCAGTTTGGGGACAGGGCGGAGAACTAATGAAAAACTGTTTTTT
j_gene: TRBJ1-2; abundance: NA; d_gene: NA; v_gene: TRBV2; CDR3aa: CASSYLQGHYGYTF; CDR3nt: TGTGCCAGCAGCTATTTACAGGGTCACTATGGCTACACCTTC
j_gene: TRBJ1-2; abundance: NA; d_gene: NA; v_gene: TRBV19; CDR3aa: CASGNGGAVSYGYTF; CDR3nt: TGTGCCAGTGGCAATGGGGGGGCAGTCAGCTATGGCTACACCTTC
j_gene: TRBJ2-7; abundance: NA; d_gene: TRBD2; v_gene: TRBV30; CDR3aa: CASDSSGVWNEQYF; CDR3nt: TGTGCCTCCGACTCCAGCGGGGTCTGGAACGAGCAGTACTTC
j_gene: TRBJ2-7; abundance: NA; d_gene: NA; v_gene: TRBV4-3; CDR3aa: CASSPSRGFLLGEQYF; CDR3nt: TGCGCCAGCAGCCCGAGCAGGGGATTCCTATTAGGCGAGCAGTACTTC
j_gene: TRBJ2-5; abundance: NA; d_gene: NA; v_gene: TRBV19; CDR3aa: CATRGMVETQYF; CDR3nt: TGTGCCACCCGGGGGATGGTGGAGACCCAGTACTTC
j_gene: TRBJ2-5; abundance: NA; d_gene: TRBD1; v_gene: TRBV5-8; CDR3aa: CASSAGWDRGLETQYF; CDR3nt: TGTGCCAGCAGCGCGGGCTGGGACAGGGGGCTGGAGACCCAGTACTTC
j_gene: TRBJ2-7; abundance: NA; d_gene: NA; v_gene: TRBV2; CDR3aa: CASSEVREPSYEQYF; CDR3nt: TGTGCCAGCAGTGAAGTGAGGGAACCGTCTTACGAGCAGTACTTC
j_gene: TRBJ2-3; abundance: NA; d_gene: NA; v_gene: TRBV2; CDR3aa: CASTGFSTDTQYF; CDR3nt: TGTGCCAGCACGGGGTTTAGCACAGATACGCAGTATTTT
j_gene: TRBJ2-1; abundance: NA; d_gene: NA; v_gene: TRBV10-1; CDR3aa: CASSELQVTYNEQFF; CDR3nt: TGCGCCAGCAGTGAGTTACAGGTTACCTACAATGAGCAGTTCTTC
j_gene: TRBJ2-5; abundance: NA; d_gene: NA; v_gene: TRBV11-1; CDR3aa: CASSQDSSQETQYF; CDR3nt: TGTGCCAGCAGCCAGGACAGTTCTCAAGAGACCCAGTACTTC
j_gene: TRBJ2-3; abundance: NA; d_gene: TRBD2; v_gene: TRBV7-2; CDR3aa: CASSTPSGRTSDTQYF; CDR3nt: TGTGCCAGCAGCACCCCTAGCGGGAGAACATCAGATACGCAGTATTTT
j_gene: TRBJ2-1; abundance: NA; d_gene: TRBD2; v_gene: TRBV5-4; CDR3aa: CASSPTLLAGAFDEQFF; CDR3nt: TGTGCCAGCAGCCCGACCCTCCTAGCGGGGGCCTTCGATGAGCAGTTCTTC
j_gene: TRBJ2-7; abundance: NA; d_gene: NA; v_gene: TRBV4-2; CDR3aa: CASSQAGEVYEQYF; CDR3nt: TGTGCCAGCAGCCAAGCGGGAGAGGTCTACGAGCAGTACTTC
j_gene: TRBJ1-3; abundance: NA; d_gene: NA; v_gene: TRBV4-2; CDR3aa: CASSPNVGQGMDTIYF; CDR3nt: TGTGCCAGCAGCCCTAACGTAGGGCAGGGTATGGACACCATATATTTT
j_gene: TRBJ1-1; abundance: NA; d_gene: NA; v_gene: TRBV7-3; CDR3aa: CASSLSPDTEAFF; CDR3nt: TGTGCCAGCAGCTTAAGTCCGGACACTGAAGCTTTCTTT
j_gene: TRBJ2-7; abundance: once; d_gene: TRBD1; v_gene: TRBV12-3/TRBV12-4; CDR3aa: CASSLGGGNEQYF; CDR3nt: TGTGCCAGCAGTTTAGGAGGGGGCAACGAGCAGTACTTC
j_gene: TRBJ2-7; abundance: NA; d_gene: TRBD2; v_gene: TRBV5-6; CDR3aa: CASSLARTSGSEQYF; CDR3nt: TGTGCCAGCAGCTTGGCCCGGACTAGCGGGAGCGAGCAGTACTTC
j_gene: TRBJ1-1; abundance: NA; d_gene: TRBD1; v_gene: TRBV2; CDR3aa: CASSWDSQYTEAFF; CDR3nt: TGTGCCAGCAGTTGGGACAGCCAGTACACTGAAGCTTTCTTT
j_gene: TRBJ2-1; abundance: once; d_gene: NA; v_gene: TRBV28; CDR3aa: CASRVPFSSYNEQFF; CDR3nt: TGTGCCAGCAGGGTACCGTTTAGCTCCTACAATGAGCAGTTCTTC
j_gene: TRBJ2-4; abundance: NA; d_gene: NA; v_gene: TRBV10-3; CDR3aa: CAISESSPMAKNIQYF; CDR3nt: TGTGCCATCAGTGAGTCGAGTCCTATGGCCAAAAACATTCAGTACTTC
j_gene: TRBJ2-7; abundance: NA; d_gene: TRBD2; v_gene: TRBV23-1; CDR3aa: CASSQSPRGAEQYF; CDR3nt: TGCGCCAGCAGTCAATCCCCGCGGGGGGCCGAGCAGTACTTC